This passage covers 23 T cell receptor beta chains from one sample sequenced in a study of PD-1 blockade in classical Hodgkin lymphoma (dated by TCRdb to 2019 to 2021). The method behind the library was the immunoSEQ multiplex PCR assay. TCRdb's version of the immuneACCESS table is confined to in-frame rearrangements and falls short of the full clone set. An unresolved V gene accounts for under half of the shortfall where checked; the remainder is of unknown origin. The table for this sample lists over 50,000 clones; 70% to 90% of them were counted only once. The ten top clones hold roughly 8.8% of the sample. The time point label of this sample denotes: cycle 4 day 1 (C4D1), after five to seven weeks of nivolumab. All trial patients had relapsed after autologous stem cell transplantation, with cohorts A, B and C differing in prior brentuximab vedotin exposure. Material: peripheral blood mononuclear cells (PBMCs), obtained before the fourth cycle of nivolumab. These TCRs come from a human donor with classical Hodgkin lymphoma.

The V and J genes are TRBV7-9 and TRBJ2-3, with 8 bases identical to TRBD1. Germline assignment: CDR1 SEHNR and CDR2 FQNEAQ (reference sequence). The CDR3 has 14 residues. Trimming removed 6 bases from V and 4 bases from J; junction bases left unmatched: 6. CDR3 DNA sequence: TGTGCCAGCAGGACAGGGGCGGACGCAGATACGCAGTATTTT. Translated: CASRTGADADTQYF.

The chain combines TRBV6-1 with TRBJ1-5, with TRBD1 identical over 11 bases. From germline, CDR1 is MNHNS and CDR2 SASEGT. The CDR3 loop spans 15 amino acids. With 2 bases clipped from V and 6 bases from J, the junction kept 3 bases outside the gene matches. The CDR3 DNA follows: TGTGCCAGCAGTGAACGGACAGGGGGCTTTCAGCCCCAGCATTTT. Translating it yields CASSERTGGFQPQHF.

CDR3 sequence (DNA): TGTGCCAGCAGTTCCGGGGGGGCTAACGAGCAGTACTTC. It specifies CASSSGGANEQYF. This rearrangement joins TRBV28 to TRBJ2-7; 8 bases map to TRBD2. The CDR3 totals 13 residues. The junction had 4 bases not matched to a gene; V was cut back by 4 bases and J by 5 bases. Germline lookup yields CDR1 MDHEN and CDR2 SYDVKM.

V gene TRBV27 combines with J gene TRBJ2-2; D is possibly TRBD2 (5 bases). The CDR3 totals 14 residues. CDR1 and CDR2 (germline): MNHEY, SMNVEV (reference sequence). Trimming removed 5 bases from V and 6 bases from J, with 13 bases in between. CDR3 amino acids: CASSPATKSGELFF. The CDR3 DNA sequence: TGTGCCAGCAGTCCCGCGACTAAGTCCGGGGAGCTGTTTTTT.

This rearrangement joins TRBV28 to TRBJ2-7; 9 bases align to TRBD1. J was trimmed by 5 bases and V by 6 bases; bases with no gene match: 11. The CDR3 has 15 residues. Germline V lookup: CDR1 MDHEN, CDR2 SYDVKM. Here the CDR3 DNA reads TGTGCCAGCAGGAGGCCGACAGGGGGGATGGACGAGCAGTACTTC. Its translation: CASRRPTGGMDEQYF.

This chain connects TRBV4-1 to TRBJ2-7; 8 positions match TRBD1. CDR1 is MGHRA, CDR2 YSYEKL, per germline. The V gene end was trimmed by 0 bases and the J gene end by 3 bases; junction bases not matched to a gene: 7. This CDR3 is 16 amino acids long. CDR3: CASSQETGDWGYEQYF. CDR3 DNA: TGCGCCAGCAGCCAAGAGACAGGGGATTGGGGCTACGAGCAGTACTTC.

V and J are TRBV6-6 and TRBJ2-5; a possible D gene is TRBD2 (6 bases). In germline, CDR1 is MNHNY, CDR2 SVGAGI (reference sequence). Trimming removed 5 bases at V and 3 bases at J, with 16 bases between. This CDR3 has 15 residues. The CDR3 protein is CASSPQGLQKETQYF. CDR3 in DNA: TGTGCCAGCAGTCCCCAGGGACTTCAAAAAGAGACCCAGTACTTC.

The rearrangement uses TRBV19 and TRBJ1-4; 7 bases are shared with TRBD1. V trimming: 7 bases; J trimming: 7 bases; junction bases outside the gene matches: 9. Germline V CDR1 and CDR2: LNHDA, SQIVND (reference sequence). This CDR3 spans 14 amino acids. CDR3 nucleotides: TGTGCCAGTACCGGACAGGCCATCCCTGAAAAACTGTTTTTT. Amino acids: CASTGQAIPEKLFF.

The chain is built from TRBV5-1 and TRBJ1-1; D is unclear. In germline, CDR1 is SGHRS, CDR2 YFSETQ. Trimming took off 0 bases at V and 0 bases at J, with 12 bases between the two ends. The CDR3 contains 16 residues. The CDR3 bases are TGCGCCAGCAGCTTGGTGAGGGTAGGAATGAACACTGAAGCTTTCTTT. Translation: CASSLVRVGMNTEAFF.

This clone was found a few times. This chain joins TRBV7-6 and TRBJ2-5; no reliable D call. Trimming took off 6 bases at V and 4 bases at J, with 9 bases between the two ends. The V gene's germline CDR1 is SGHVS and CDR2 FNYEAQ. This CDR3 spans 12 amino acids. CDR3 in DNA: TGTGCCAGCAGGGCCCCTGGAGAGACCCAGTACTTC. It encodes CASRAPGETQYF.

The rearrangement links TRBV30 to TRBJ2-5; D not resolved. The CDR3 runs 12 residues. Germline CDR1 is GTSNPN and CDR2 is SVGIG (reference sequence). V shed 2 bases and J shed 0 bases, with 4 bases lying between them. In DNA form, the CDR3 reads TGTGCCTGGAGTTGGTACCAAGAGACCCAGTACTTC. Amino acids: CAWSWYQETQYF. Complete variable domain (other parts from reference TRBV30 and TRBJ2-5): SQTIHQWPATLVQPVGSPLSLECTVEGTSNPNLYWYRQAAGRGLQLLFYSVGIGQISSEVPQNLSASRPQDRQFILSSKKLLLSDSGFYLCAWSWYQETQYFGPGTRLLVL.

The rearrangement links TRBV11-2 to TRBJ1-1, with D possibly being TRBD1 (5 bases). The V gene lost 3 bases and the J gene lost 3 bases, with 8 bases spanning the gap. Germline lookup yields CDR1 SGHAT and CDR2 FQNNGV. The CDR3 loop spans 13 amino acids. For the CDR3, the DNA is TGTGCCAGCAGCTTTCAGGGAGACACTGAAGCTTTCTTT. Translating gives CASSFQGDTEAFF.

A single count supports this clone. DNA for the CDR3: TGCAGCGTTGTAACGGGACAGCAATACACCGGGGAGCTGTTTTTT. It specifies CSVVTGQQYTGELFF. This rearrangement joins TRBV29-1 to TRBJ2-2; 7 nucleotides agree with TRBD1. CDR1 is SQVTM and CDR2 is ANQGSEA in the germline V gene. V was pared by 4 bases and J by 3 bases, with 8 bases of the junction left unmatched. CDR3 size: 15 residues.

The V call is TRBV28, the J call TRBJ2-7; 10 bases are a match to TRBD1. V lost 7 bases to trimming and J lost 3 bases; unmatched junction nucleotides: 9. The CDR3 is 15 amino acids. Germline V gene lookup returns CDR1 MDHEN and CDR2 SYDVKM. This chain's CDR3 is CASTKIGTGVYEQYF. The CDR3 bases are TGTGCCAGCACCAAAATCGGGACAGGGGTCTACGAGCAGTACTTC.

This clone has only one observation. V is TRBV10-2 and J is TRBJ2-7; D is possibly TRBD1 (6 bases). The V gene's germline CDR1 is WSHSY and CDR2 SAAADI. The V gene lost 8 bases and the J gene lost 6 bases, with 20 bases spanning the gap. There are 14 residues in the CDR3. CDR3 amino acids: CASLAQRTAPEQYF. CDR3 sequence (DNA): TGCGCCAGCCTTGCCCAAAGGACAGCTCCCGAGCAGTACTTC.

Regarding this clone: The sample has other DNA sequences that encode this CDR3 too. This sequence joins TRBV5-1 and TRBJ2-2; D remains unclear. The CDR3 extends over 11 amino acids. Germline V CDR1 and CDR2: SGHRS, YFSETQ. V was clipped by 0 bases and J by 6 bases, with 0 bases between them. The CDR3 is CASSLAGELFF. In DNA, the CDR3 is TGCGCCAGCAGCTTGGCCGGGGAGCTGTTTTTT. Variable domain in full (rest from reference TRBV5-1 and TRBJ2-2): KAGVTQTPRYLIKTRGQQVTLSCSPISGHRSVSWYQQTPGQGLQFLFEYFSETQRNKGNFPGRFSGRQFSNSRSEMNVSTLELGDSALYLCASSLAGELFFGEGSRLTVL.

This rearrangement joins TRBV5-1 to TRBJ2-7; 7 bases align to TRBD1. After removal of 4 bases from V and 3 bases from J, the junction contained 10 bases not matched to a gene. The length of the CDR3 is 15 residues. Germline lookup yields CDR1 SGHRS and CDR2 YFSETQ. The CDR3 region is CASSVGTARFYEQYF. The DNA of the CDR3 is TGCGCCAGCAGCGTAGGGACAGCCCGATTCTACGAGCAGTACTTC.

This clone was observed once. V gene TRBV30 combines with J gene TRBJ2-7; D might be TRBD1 or TRBD2, each matching 6 bases. The CDR3 is 14 amino acids. Deletions cut 1 base from V and 5 bases from J, with 15 bases between. Germline V gene data show CDR1 as GTSNPN and CDR2 as SVGIG (reference sequence). The CDR3 here is CAWSGWGAGDEQYF. The DNA of the CDR3 is TGTGCCTGGAGTGGATGGGGGGCGGGCGACGAGCAGTACTTC.

The chain has TRBV30 and TRBJ1-2; TRBD1 might be the D (6 bases). This CDR3 is built from 14 residues. The V and J ends lost 5 bases and 5 bases respectively, with 18 bases between them. In germline, CDR1 is GTSNPN, CDR2 SVGIG (reference sequence). In nucleotides, the CDR3 is TGTGCCTGGGGTTACATGGACAGCCCTTATGGCTACACCTTC. Amino acid sequence: CAWGYMDSPYGYTF.

V gene TRBV5-8 combines with J gene TRBJ2-7, with 11 bases that match TRBD1. Trimming at V came to 2 bases and at J to 0 bases, leaving 4 bases not matched to a gene. Germline V gives CDR1 SGHTS, CDR2 YDEGEE. The CDR3 length is 16 residues. The CDR3 DNA is TGTGCCAGCAGCTTACATGGGACAGGGGGCTCCTACGAGCAGTACTTC. Its translation is CASSLHGTGGSYEQYF.

The chain has TRBV7-9 and TRBJ2-7, with a possible D match to TRBD2 (5 bases). In germline, CDR1 is SEHNR, CDR2 FQNEAQ (reference sequence). The CDR3 covers 12 residues. Trimming left V 3 bases short and J 9 bases short, with 12 bases between. CDR3 in DNA: TGTGCCAGCAGCTTCGAACAGACTACGCAGTACTTC. This sequence encodes CASSFEQTTQYF.

The genes are TRBV6-5 and TRBJ2-4; D might be TRBD1 (6 bases). There are 14 residues in the CDR3. Per germline, CDR1 MNHEY and CDR2 SVGAGI. The V end lost 6 bases, the J end lost 0 bases, and 9 bases lay between the germline ends. The CDR3 sequence is CASSQGLAKNIQYF. The CDR3 bases are TGTGCCAGCAGCCAGGGGTTAGCCAAAAACATTCAGTACTTC.

For the CDR3, the DNA is TGTGCCAGCAGCGAGCGGGACAGGATTAGAAGTGGCTACACCTTC. It encodes CASSERDRIRSGYTF. The chain is built from TRBV7-8 and TRBJ1-2; 8 nucleotides align to TRBD1. With 5 bases clipped from V and 7 bases from J, the junction kept 12 bases outside the gene matches. CDR3 length: 15 amino acids. Germline V gene lookup returns CDR1 SGHVS and CDR2 FQNEAQ.